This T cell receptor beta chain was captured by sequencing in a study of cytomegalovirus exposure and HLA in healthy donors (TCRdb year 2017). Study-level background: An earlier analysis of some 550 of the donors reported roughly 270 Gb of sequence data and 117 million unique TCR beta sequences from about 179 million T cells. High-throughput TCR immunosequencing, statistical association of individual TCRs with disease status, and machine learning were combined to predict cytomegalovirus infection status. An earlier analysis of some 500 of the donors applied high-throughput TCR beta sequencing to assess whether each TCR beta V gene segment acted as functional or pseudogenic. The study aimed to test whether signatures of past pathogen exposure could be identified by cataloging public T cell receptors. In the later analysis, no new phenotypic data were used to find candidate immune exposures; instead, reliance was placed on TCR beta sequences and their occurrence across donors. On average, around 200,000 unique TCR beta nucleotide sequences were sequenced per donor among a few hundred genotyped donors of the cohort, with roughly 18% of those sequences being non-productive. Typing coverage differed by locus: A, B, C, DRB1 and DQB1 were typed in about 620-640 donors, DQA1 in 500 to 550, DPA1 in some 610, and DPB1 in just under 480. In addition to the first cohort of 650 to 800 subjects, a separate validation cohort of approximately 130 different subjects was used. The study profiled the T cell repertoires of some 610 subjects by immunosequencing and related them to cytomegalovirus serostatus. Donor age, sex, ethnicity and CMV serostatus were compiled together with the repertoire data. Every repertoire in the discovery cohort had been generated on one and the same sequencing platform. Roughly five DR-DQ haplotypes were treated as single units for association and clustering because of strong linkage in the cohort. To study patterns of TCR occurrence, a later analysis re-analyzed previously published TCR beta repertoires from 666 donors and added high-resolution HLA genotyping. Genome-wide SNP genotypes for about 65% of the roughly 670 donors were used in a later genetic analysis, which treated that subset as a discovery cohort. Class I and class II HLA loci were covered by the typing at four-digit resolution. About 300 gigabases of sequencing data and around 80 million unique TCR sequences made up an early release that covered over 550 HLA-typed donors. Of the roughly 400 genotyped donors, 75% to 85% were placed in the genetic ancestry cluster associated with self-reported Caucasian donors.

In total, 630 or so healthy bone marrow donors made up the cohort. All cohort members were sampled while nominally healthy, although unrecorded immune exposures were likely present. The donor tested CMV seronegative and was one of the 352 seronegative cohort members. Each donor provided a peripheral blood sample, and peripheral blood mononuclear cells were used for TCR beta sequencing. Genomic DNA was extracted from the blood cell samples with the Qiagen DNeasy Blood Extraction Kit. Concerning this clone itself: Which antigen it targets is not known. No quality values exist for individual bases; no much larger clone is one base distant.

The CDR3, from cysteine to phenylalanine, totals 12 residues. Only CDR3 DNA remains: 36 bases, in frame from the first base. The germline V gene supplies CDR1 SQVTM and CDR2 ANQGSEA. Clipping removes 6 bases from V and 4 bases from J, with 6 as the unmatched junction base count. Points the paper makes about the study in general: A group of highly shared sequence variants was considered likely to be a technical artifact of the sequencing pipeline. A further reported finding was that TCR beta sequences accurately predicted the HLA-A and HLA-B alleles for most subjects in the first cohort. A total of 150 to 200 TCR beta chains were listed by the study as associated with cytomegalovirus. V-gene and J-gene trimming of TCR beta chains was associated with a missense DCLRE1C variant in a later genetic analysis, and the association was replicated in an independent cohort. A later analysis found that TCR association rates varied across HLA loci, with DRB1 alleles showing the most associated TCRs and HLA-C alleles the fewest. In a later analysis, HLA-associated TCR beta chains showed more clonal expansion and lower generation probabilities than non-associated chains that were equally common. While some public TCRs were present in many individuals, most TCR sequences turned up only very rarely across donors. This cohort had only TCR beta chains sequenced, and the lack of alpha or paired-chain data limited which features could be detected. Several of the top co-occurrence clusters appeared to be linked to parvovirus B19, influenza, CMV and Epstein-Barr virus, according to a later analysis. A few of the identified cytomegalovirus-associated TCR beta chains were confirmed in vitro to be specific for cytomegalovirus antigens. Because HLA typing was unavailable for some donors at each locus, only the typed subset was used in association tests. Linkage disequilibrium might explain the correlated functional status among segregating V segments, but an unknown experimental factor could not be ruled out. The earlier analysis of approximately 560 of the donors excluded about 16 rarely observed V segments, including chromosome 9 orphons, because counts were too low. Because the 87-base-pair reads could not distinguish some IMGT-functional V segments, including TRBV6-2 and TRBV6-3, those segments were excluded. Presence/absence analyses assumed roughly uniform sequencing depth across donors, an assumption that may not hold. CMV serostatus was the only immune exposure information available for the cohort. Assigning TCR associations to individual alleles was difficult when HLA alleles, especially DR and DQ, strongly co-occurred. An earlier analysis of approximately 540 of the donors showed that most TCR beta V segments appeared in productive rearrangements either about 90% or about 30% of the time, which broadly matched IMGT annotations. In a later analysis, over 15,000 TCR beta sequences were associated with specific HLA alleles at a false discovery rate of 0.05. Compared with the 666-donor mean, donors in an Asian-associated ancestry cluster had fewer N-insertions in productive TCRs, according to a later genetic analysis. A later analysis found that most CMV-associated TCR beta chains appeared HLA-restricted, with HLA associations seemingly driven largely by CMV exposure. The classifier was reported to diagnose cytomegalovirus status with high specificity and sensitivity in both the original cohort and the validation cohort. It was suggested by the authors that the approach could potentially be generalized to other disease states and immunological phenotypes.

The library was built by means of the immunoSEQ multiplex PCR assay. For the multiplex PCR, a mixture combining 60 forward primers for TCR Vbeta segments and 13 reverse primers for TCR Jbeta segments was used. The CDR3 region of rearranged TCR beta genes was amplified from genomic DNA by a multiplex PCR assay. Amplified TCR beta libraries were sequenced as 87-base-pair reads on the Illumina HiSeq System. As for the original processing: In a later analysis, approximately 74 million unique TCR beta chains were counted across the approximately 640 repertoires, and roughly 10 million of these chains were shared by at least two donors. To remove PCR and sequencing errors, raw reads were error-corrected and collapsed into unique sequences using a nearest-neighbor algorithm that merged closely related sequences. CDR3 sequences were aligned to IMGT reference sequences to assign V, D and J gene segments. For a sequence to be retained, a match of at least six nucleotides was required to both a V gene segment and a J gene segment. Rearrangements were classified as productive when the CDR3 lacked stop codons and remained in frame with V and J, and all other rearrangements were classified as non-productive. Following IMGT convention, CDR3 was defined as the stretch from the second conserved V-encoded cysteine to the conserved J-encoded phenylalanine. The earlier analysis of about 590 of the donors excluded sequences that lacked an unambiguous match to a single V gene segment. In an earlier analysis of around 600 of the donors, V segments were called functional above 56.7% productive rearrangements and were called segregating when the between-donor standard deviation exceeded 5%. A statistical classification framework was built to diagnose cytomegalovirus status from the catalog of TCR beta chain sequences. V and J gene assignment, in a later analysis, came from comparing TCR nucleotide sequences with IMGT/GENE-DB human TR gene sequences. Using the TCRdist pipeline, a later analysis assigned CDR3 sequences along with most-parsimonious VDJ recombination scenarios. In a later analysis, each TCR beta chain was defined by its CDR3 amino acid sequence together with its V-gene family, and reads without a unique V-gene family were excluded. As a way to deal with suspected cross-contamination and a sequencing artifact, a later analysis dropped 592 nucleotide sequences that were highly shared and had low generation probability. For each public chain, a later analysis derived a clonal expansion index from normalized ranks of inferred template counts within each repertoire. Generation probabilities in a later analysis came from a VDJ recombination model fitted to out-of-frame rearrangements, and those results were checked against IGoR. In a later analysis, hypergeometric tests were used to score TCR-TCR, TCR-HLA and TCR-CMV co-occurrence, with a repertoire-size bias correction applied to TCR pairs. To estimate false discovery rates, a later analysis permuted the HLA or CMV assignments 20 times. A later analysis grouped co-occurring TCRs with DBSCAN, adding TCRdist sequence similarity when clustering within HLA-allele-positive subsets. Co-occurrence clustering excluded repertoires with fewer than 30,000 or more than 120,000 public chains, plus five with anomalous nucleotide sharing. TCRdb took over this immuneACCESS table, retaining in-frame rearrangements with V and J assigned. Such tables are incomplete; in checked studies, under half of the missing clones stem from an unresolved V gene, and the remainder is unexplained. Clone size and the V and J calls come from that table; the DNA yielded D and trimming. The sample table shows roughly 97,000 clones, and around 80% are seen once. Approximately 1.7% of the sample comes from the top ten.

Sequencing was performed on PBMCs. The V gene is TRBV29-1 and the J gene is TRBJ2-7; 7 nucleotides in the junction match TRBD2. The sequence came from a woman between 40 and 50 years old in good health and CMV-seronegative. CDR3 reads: CSVSGLGYEQYF. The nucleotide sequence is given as TGCAGCGTGTCCGGACTAGGATACGAGCAGTACTTC.